Below are 13 T cell receptor beta chains sequenced from a single sample in a study of T cell changes during pregnancy in multiple sclerosis. Profiled with immunoSEQ multiplex PCR; TCRdb holds only in-frame clones, not every one. Among tens of thousands of clones listed, 90% to 95% were seen once. Source: CD8+ T cells from peripheral blood mononuclear cells, taken in the second trimester of pregnancy. Every receptor here comes from a female donor with multiple sclerosis, enrolled in a pregnancy study.

The gene calls are TRBV14 and TRBJ1-1; D gene unclear. V lost 3 bases to trimming and J lost 8 bases, with 19 bases between them. The CDR3 consists of 15 residues. CDR1 is SGHDN, CDR2 FVKESK, per germline. CDR3 in DNA: TGTGCCAGCAGCCATCCCAAAGGTCTGAGCGGGGAAGCTTTCTTT. It translates to CASSHPKGLSGEAFF.

The chain is built from TRBV10-3 and TRBJ2-7, with a possible D match to TRBD2 (6 bases). Germline loops: CDR1 ENHRY, CDR2 SYGVKD. V lost 0 bases to trimming and J lost 4 bases, with 13 bases between them. The CDR3 has 15 residues. The CDR3 loop reads CAISESGTARYEQYF. Written as DNA, the CDR3 is TGTGCCATCAGTGAGTCCGGGACTGCAAGATACGAGCAGTACTTC.

The V gene is TRBV19, the J gene TRBJ1-5, with D perhaps matching TRBD1 (5 bases). From germline, CDR1 is LNHDA and CDR2 SQIVND (reference sequence). The V end was cut by 3 bases, the J end by 5 bases, with 11 bases between. This CDR3 comprises 14 residues. Here the CDR3 reads CASSIQGVDQPQHF. CDR3 nucleotides: TGTGCCAGTAGTATCCAAGGGGTCGATCAGCCCCAGCATTTT.

The CDR3 protein is CASSPGLAGGYEQYF. CDR3 coding DNA: TGTGCCAGCAGCCCAGGACTAGCGGGGGGGTACGAGCAGTACTTC. The gene calls are TRBV5-6 and TRBJ2-7; TRBD2 matches 15 bases. This CDR3 comprises 15 residues. V trimming: 4 bases; J trimming: 4 bases; junction bases outside the gene matches: 3. The germline V gene has CDR1 SGHDT and CDR2 YYEEEE.

This chain connects TRBV6-5 to TRBJ2-7, with TRBD1 matching over 7 bases. The V gene's germline CDR1 is MNHEY and CDR2 SVGAGI. The CDR3 is 15 amino acids. V dropped 0 bases and J dropped 4; count of bases not matched to a gene: 6. The CDR3 reads CASSYSRGRRYEQYF. Here the CDR3 DNA reads TGTGCCAGCAGTTACTCGAGGGGGCGGAGGTACGAGCAGTACTTC.

The chain links TRBV4-1 to TRBJ2-7; 12 nucleotides line up with TRBD2. CDR1 and CDR2 (germline): MGHRA, YSYEKL. With 5 bases clipped from V and 7 bases from J, the junction kept 9 bases outside the gene matches. CDR3 length equals 15 residues. The CDR3 DNA follows: TGCGCCAGCAGCGCGGCTAGCGGGAGGGCGAGTGAGCAGTACTTC. This gives the protein CASSAASGRASEQYF.

This clone was recorded many times. V gene TRBV27 combines with J gene TRBJ1-3; D not resolved. The V and J ends lost 4 bases and 7 bases respectively, with 14 bases between them. Germline V lookup: CDR1 MNHEY, CDR2 SMNVEV (reference sequence). The CDR3 runs 14 residues. The CDR3 sequence: CASSSSAGSNTIYF. CDR3 nucleotide sequence: TGTGCCAGCAGTTCCTCAGCGGGATCCAACACCATATATTTT.

The chain carries TRBV5-5 and TRBJ2-1; 11 positions match TRBD1. The CDR3 sequence is 17 residues long. The V segment lost 0 bases and the J segment 3 bases; nucleotides outside the gene matches: 5. CDR1 is SGHKS, CDR2 YYEKEE, per germline (reference sequence). CDR3 protein: CASSLGPGQGGYNEQFF. For the CDR3, the DNA is TGTGCCAGCAGCTTGGGGCCGGGACAGGGGGGCTACAATGAGCAGTTCTTC.

In this sample, this clone turned up a few times. At one end, the junction sequence differs from germline, possibly due to a read error. The chain carries TRBV4-2 and TRBJ2-3; 11 bases are a match to TRBD2. Germline V gives CDR1 LGHNA, CDR2 YNFKEQ. The CDR3 spans 16 residues. Written as DNA, the CDR3 is TGTGCCAGCAGCAAAGATAGCGGGGGGGGGTCGGATACGCAGTATTTT. It codes for CASSKDSGGGSDTQYF.

The V gene is TRBV13, the J gene TRBJ2-3; 12 nucleotides agree with TRBD2. The trim removed 5 bases at V and 14 bases at J, leaving 5 bases unmatched. This CDR3 is 12 amino acids long. Germline V lookup: CDR1 PRHDT, CDR2 FYEKMQ (reference sequence). The DNA for the CDR3 is TGTGCCAGCAGCGAGACTAGCGGGAGTCTGTATTTT. Translating it yields CASSETSGSLYF.

This clone occurred once. The chain is built from TRBV7-3 and TRBJ2-1; 11 bases align to TRBD2. CDR3 length: 15 amino acids. CDR1 and CDR2 from the germline V gene are SGHTA and FQGTGA. Unmatched junction bases numbered 6, after V lost 5 bases and J lost 6 bases. CDR3 bases: TGTGCCAGCAGCATGCTAGCGGGGGGTACCAATGAGCAGTTCTTC. Amino acids: CASSMLAGGTNEQFF.

This chain joins TRBV19 and TRBJ2-5; weak D call: TRBD2 (7 bases). The CDR3 sequence is 15 residues long. V shed 4 bases and J shed 5 bases, with 17 bases lying between them. Germline-derived CDR1 and CDR2 are LNHDA and SQIVND (reference sequence). The CDR3 reads CASSRGGPTGETQYF. In nucleotides, the CDR3 is TGTGCCAGTAGTAGGGGGGGGCCGACGGGGGAGACCCAGTACTTC.

The V gene is TRBV19, the J gene TRBJ2-5; 8 positions match TRBD1. In germline, CDR1 is LNHDA, CDR2 SQIVND (reference sequence). The CDR3 has 14 amino acids. J gave up 4 bases and V 5 bases, and 6 bases lay outside the gene matches. The CDR3 here is CASSPGQGGETQYF. The CDR3 bases are TGTGCCAGTAGTCCTGGACAGGGCGGAGAGACCCAGTACTTC.